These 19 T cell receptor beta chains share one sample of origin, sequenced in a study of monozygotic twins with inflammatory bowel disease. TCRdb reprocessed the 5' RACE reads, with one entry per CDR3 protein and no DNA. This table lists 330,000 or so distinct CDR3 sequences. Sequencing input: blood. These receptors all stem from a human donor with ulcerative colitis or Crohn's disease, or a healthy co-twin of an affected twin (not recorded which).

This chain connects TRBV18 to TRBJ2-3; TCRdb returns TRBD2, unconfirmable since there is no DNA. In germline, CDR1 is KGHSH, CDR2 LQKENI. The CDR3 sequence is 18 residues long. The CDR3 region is CASSPRRLAGAGADTQYF.

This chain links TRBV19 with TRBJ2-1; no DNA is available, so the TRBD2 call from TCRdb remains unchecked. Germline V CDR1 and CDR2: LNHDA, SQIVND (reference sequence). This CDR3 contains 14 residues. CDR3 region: CASSNGLSYNEQFF. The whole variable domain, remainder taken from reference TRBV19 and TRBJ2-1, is DGGITQSPKYLFRKEGQNVTLSCEQNLNHDAMYWYRQDPGQGLRLIYYSQIVNDFQKGDIAEGYSVSREKKESFPLTVTSAQKNPTAFYLCASSNGLSYNEQFFGPGTRLTVL.

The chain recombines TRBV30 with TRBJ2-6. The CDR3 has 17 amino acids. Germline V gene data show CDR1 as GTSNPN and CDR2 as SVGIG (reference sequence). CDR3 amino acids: CAWSVQELVAGANVLTF. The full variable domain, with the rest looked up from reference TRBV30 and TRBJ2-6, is SQTIHQWPATLVQPVGSPLSLECTVEGTSNPNLYWYRQAAGRGLQLLFYSVGIGQISSEVPQNLSASRPQDRQFILSSKKLLLSDSGFYLCAWSVQELVAGANVLTFGAGSRLTVL.

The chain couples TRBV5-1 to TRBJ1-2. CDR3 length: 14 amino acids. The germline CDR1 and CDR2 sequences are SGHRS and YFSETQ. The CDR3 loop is CASSLELGGGGYTF.

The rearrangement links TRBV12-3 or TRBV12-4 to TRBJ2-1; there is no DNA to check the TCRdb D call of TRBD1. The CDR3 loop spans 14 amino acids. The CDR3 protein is CASSPGTGEREQFF.

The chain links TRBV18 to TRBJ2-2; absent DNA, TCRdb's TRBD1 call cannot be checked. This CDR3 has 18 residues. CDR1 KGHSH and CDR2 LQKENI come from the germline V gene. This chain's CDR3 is CASSPETLEDWGTGELFF. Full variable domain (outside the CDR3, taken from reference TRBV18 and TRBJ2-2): NAGVMQNPRHLVRRRGQEARLRCSPMKGHSHVYWYRQLPEEGLKFMVYLQKENIIDESGMPKERFSAEFPKEGPSILRIQQVVRGDSAAYFCASSPETLEDWGTGELFFGEGSRLTVL.

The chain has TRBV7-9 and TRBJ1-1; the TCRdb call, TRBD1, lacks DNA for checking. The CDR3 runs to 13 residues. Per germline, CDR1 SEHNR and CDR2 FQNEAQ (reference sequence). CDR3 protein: CASSRGEITEAFF.

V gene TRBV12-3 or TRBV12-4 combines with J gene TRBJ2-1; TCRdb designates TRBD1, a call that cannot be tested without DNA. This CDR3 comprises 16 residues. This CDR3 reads CASSFWGPKGYNEQFF.

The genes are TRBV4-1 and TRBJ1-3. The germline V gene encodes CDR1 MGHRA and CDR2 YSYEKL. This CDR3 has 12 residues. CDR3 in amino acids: CASRGEENTIYF.

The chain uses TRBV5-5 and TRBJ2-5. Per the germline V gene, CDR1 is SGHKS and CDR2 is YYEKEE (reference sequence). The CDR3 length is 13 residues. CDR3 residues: CASSFLSPETQYF.

The chain's CDR3 is CSAGGTGSMNTEAFF. The chain joins TRBV29-1 to TRBJ1-1; TCRdb proposes TRBD1, but this gene call is untestable without DNA. CDR1 and CDR2 (germline): SQVTM, ANQGSEA. CDR3 length equals 15 residues.

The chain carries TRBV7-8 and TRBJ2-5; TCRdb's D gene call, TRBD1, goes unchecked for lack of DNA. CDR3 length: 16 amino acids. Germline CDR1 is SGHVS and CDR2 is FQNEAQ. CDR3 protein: CASSLVGQGVGETQYF.

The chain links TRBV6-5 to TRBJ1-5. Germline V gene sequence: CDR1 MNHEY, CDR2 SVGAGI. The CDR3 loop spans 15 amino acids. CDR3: CASSYNPAYNQPQHF.

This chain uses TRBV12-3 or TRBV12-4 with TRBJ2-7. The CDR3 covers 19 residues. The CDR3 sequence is CASSLGVGYFRGDHYEQYF.

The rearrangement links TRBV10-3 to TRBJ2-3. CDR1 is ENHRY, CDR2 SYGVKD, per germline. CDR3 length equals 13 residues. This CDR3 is CAIRPDSTDTQYF.

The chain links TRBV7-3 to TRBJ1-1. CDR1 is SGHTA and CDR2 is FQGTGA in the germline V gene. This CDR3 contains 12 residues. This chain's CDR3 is CASSPSGGIAFF.

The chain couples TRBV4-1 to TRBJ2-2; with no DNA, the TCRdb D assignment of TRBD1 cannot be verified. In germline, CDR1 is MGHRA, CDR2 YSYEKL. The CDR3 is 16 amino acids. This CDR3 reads CASSQDSGGAGGELFF.

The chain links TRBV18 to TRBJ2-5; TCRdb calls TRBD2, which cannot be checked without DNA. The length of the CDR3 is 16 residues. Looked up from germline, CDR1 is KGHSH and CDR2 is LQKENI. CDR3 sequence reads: CASSPRTSGGRETQYF.

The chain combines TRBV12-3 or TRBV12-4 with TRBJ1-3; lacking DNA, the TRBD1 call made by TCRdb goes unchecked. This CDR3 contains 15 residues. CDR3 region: CASSPGQGAGNTIYF.